One TCR beta chain is described in this entry. The CDR3 is 15 amino acids. Between the trimmed V and J ends, which lost 6 bases and 4 bases, there was a span of 19 bases. Germline CDR1 reads MDHEN; CDR2 reads SYDVKM. This record comes from a study of cytotoxic CD8 clonotypes in ibrutinib-treated CLL. Sequenced by immunoSEQ multiplex PCR; TCRdb stores in-frame clones only, minus some. This repertoire shows hundreds of thousands of clones, about 61% found once; its top ten account for approximately 6%. The source was PBMCs, collected after 36 months of ibrutinib treatment. This receptor was obtained from a human donor with chronic lymphocytic leukemia. This rearrangement joins TRBV28 to TRBJ2-7; D remains unclear. Here the CDR3 DNA reads TGTGCCAGCAGCCCCGTCCCAGGATCCCCTTACGAGCAGTACTTC. This translates into CASSPVPGSPYEQYF.